The next 26 T cell receptor beta chains were all read from a single sample in a study of shared clonotypes between healthy human individuals. TCRdb keeps only in-frame clones here, not all; method: immunoSEQ multiplex PCR. The table lists some 2,000,000 clones, 90% to 96% of them singletons, with 0.13% in the top ten. The sample taken for sequencing was naive CD4+ T cells sorted from blood. Described subset: CD45RA+ positively selected. The receptor source for this set is a young man in good health.

This clone was seen only a few times. The CDR3 DNA reads TGCAGCGTAATCAGGGTCATGAACACTGAAGCTTTCTTT. Translating it yields CSVIRVMNTEAFF. The chain employs TRBV29-1 and TRBJ1-1; tentative D call: TRBD1 (5 bases). Germline values: CDR1 SQVTM, CDR2 ANQGSEA. The ends were cut back, 6 bases at V and 0 bases at J, with 11 bases in the middle. The CDR3 loop spans 13 amino acids.

This chain uses TRBV7-2 with TRBJ2-7; weak D call: TRBD2 (5 bases). The CDR3 covers 14 residues. V lost 3 bases, J lost 6 bases, and 15 bases lay in between. CDR1 SGHTA and CDR2 FQGNSA come from the germline V gene. The CDR3 protein is CASSFEGIGGEQYF. The CDR3 DNA is TGTGCCAGCAGCTTTGAGGGCATAGGCGGCGAGCAGTACTTC. Full variable domain (remainder filled in from reference TRBV7-2 and TRBJ2-7): GAGVSQSPSNKVTEKGKDVELRCDPISGHTALYWYRQSLGQGLEFLIYFQGNSAPDKSGLPSDRFSAERTGGSVSTLTIQRTQQEDSAVYLCASSFEGIGGEQYFGPGTRLTVT.

The V gene is TRBV18, the J gene TRBJ1-6; D ambiguous. Germline loops: CDR1 KGHSH, CDR2 LQKENI. There are 14 residues in the CDR3. The V gene lost 5 bases and the J gene lost 6 bases, with 11 bases spanning the gap. The CDR3 loop reads CASSITGGNSPLHF. CDR3 bases: TGTGCCAGCTCAATAACCGGAGGTAATTCACCCCTCCACTTT.

The table lists this clone with a few counts. The V gene is TRBV7-2, the J gene TRBJ1-2, with 7 bases that match TRBD1. Germline V gives CDR1 SGHTA, CDR2 FQGNSA. There are 14 residues in the CDR3. V shed 4 bases, J shed 8 bases, and the junction held 10 bases outside the gene matches. CDR3 residues: CASSSPGQFWGYTF. The CDR3 DNA is TGTGCCAGCAGCTCTCCGGGACAGTTCTGGGGCTACACCTTC.

The rearrangement uses TRBV5-1 and TRBJ2-1; D perhaps matches TRBD2 (6 bases). This CDR3 comprises 14 residues. The V and J ends lost 4 bases and 8 bases respectively, with 16 bases between them. Germline CDR1 reads SGHRS; CDR2 reads YFSETQ. The CDR3, as DNA: TGCGCCAGCAGCCCCTTGACTAGATCTTATGAGCAGTTCTTC. Translation: CASSPLTRSYEQFF.

The V and J genes are TRBV5-4 and TRBJ1-2; a possible D gene is TRBD1 (6 bases). V lost 4 bases and J lost 6, with 19 bases in between. Germline CDR1 SGHNT, CDR2 YYREEE (reference sequence). CDR3 size: 15 residues. CDR3 sequence (DNA): TGTGCCAGCAGCCCTCGGCTGTGGGGGCGGGATGGCTACACCTTC. Encoded protein: CASSPRLWGRDGYTF.

As to this clone: Mismatch with germline at one junction end may stem from a read error. This sequence joins TRBV27 and TRBJ2-3; TRBD2 aligns across 9 bases. From germline, CDR1 is MNHEY and CDR2 SMNVEV (reference sequence). There are 15 residues in the CDR3. CDR3 nucleotide sequence: TGTGCCAGCAGCGCGGGGCGGGGGGGCACGGATACGCAGTATTTT. It codes for CASSAGRGGTDTQYF.

The chain employs TRBV30 and TRBJ1-3; possibly TRBD1 for D (5 bases). The V and J ends lost 2 bases and 2 bases respectively, with 13 bases between them. The CDR3 extends over 15 amino acids. Germline CDR1 GTSNPN, CDR2 SVGIG (reference sequence). The CDR3: CAWSPVGGTGNTIYF. The CDR3 region has the DNA TGTGCCTGGAGTCCCGTCGGGGGGACTGGAAACACCATATATTTT.

This chain joins TRBV7-9 and TRBJ1-5, with a possible D match to TRBD1 (6 bases). Germline V lookup: CDR1 SEHNR, CDR2 FQNEAQ (reference sequence). Trimming removed 5 bases from V and 0 bases from J, with 14 bases in between. This CDR3 is built from 16 residues. DNA of the CDR3: TGTGCCAGCAGCCACAGCGACAGGCATAGCAATCAGCCCCAGCATTTT. Its translation is CASSHSDRHSNQPQHF. Full variable domain (remainder filled in from reference TRBV7-9 and TRBJ1-5): DTGVSQNPRHKITKRGQNVTFRCDPISEHNRLYWYRQTLGQGPEFLTYFQNEAQLEKSRLLSDRFSAERPKGSFSTLEIQRTEQGDSAMYLCASSHSDRHSNQPQHFGDGTRLSIL.

The chain uses TRBV7-8 and TRBJ2-5, with TRBD1 as a possible D gene (5 bases). Germline V CDR1 and CDR2: SGHVS, FQNEAQ. This CDR3 has 13 residues. Trimming left V 0 bases short and J 5 bases short, with 7 bases between. CDR3 protein: CASSLAGRETQYF. CDR3 DNA sequence: TGTGCCAGCAGCTTAGCGGGGCGGGAGACCCAGTACTTC.

This sequence joins TRBV27 and TRBJ2-7; TRBD1 matches at 11 bases. CDR1 and CDR2 from the germline V gene are MNHEY and SMNVEV (reference sequence). With 6 bases clipped from V and 3 bases from J, the junction kept 7 bases outside the gene matches. CDR3 length: 15 residues. This chain's CDR3 is CASRSFGTGGYEQYF. CDR3 bases: TGTGCCAGCAGATCATTCGGGACAGGGGGCTACGAGCAGTACTTC.

As concerns this clone: Other DNA sequences in the sample encode the same CDR3. The chain joins TRBV28 to TRBJ2-7; TRBD1 matches 9 bases. The CDR3 totals 14 residues. CDR1 is MDHEN and CDR2 is SYDVKM in the germline V gene. V shed 2 bases, J shed 2 bases, and the junction held 1 base outside the gene matches. CDR3 residues: CASSLRQGAYEQYF. The CDR3 DNA reads as TGTGCCAGCAGTTTAAGACAGGGGGCCTACGAGCAGTACTTC.

V gene TRBV4-1 combines with J gene TRBJ2-3; D tentatively fits TRBD1 or TRBD2 (5 bases each). CDR3 length: 20 residues. Looked up from germline, CDR1 is MGHRA and CDR2 is YSYEKL. Trimming cost V 1 base and J 0 bases, with 23 bases left between them. Here the CDR3 DNA reads TGCGCCAGCAGCCAAGTCCCCGGGCTAGCAGGGAGAGGGAGCACAGATACGCAGTATTTT. Amino acids: CASSQVPGLAGRGSTDTQYF.

The J gene is TRBJ2-2, the V gene TRBV28, with a weak D call TRBD1 (7 bases). V lost 2 bases, J lost 4 bases, and 14 bases lay in between. CDR3 length equals 16 residues. CDR1 MDHEN and CDR2 SYDVKM come from the germline V gene. The CDR3 sequence: CASSLGGGRGTGELFF. The CDR3 DNA follows: TGTGCCAGCAGTTTAGGAGGGGGCAGGGGCACCGGGGAGCTGTTTTTT.

V gene TRBV5-8 combines with J gene TRBJ1-6, with a weak D call TRBD1 (5 bases). With 0 bases removed from V and 7 bases from J, the gap between germline ends came to 8 bases. This CDR3 has 14 residues. Germline V CDR1 and CDR2: SGHTS, YDEGEE. The CDR3 bases are TGTGCCAGCAGCTTGGCAGGGAAGAATTCACCCCTCCACTTT. Protein sequence: CASSLAGKNSPLHF.

The genes are TRBV7-2 and TRBJ2-3, with 8 nucleotides matching TRBD2. This CDR3 is built from 16 residues. The V and J ends lost 0 bases and 4 bases, in that order; junction bases with no gene match: 6. Germline V lookup: CDR1 SGHTA, CDR2 FQGNSA. The CDR3 nucleotides read TGTGCCAGCAGCTTAGCGCAGCGGGGGACTGCAGATACGCAGTATTTT. This sequence encodes CASSLAQRGTADTQYF. Variable domain in full (rest from reference TRBV7-2 and TRBJ2-3): GAGVSQSPSNKVTEKGKDVELRCDPISGHTALYWYRQSLGQGLEFLIYFQGNSAPDKSGLPSDRFSAERTGGSVSTLTIQRTQQEDSAVYLCASSLAQRGTADTQYFGPGTRLTVL.

The chain combines TRBV9 with TRBJ1-3; TRBD1 agrees at 7 bases. The CDR3 length is 15 residues. Trimming removed 1 base from V and 4 bases from J; junction bases left unmatched: 5. Germline V gives CDR1 SGDLS, CDR2 YYNGEE. The CDR3 reads CASSVFTGAGNTIYF. The CDR3 bases are TGTGCCAGCAGCGTATTCACAGGGGCCGGAAACACCATATATTTT.

The rearrangement joins TRBV11-2 to TRBJ2-1, with TRBD2 identical over 9 bases. There are 15 residues in the CDR3. Trimming took 5 bases from V and 9 from J; bases not matched to a gene: 11. Germline assignment: CDR1 SGHAT and CDR2 FQNNGV. The DNA of the CDR3 is TGTGCCAGCAGCCTTCACCCGGGACTAGCTAGTGAGCAGTTCTTC. It specifies CASSLHPGLASEQFF. The whole variable domain, remainder taken from reference TRBV11-2 and TRBJ2-1, is EAGVAQSPRYKIIEKRQSVAFWCNPISGHATLYWYQQILGQGPKLLIQFQNNGVVDDSQLPKDRFSAERLKGVDSTLKIQPAKLEDSAVYLCASSLHPGLASEQFFGPGTRLTVL.

The gene calls are TRBV14 and TRBJ1-2, with D possibly TRBD1 on 5 matching bases. Per the germline V gene, CDR1 is SGHDN and CDR2 is FVKESK. V shed 4 bases and J shed 8 bases, with 11 bases lying between them. This CDR3 comprises 12 residues. CDR3 DNA sequence: TGTGCCAGCAGCCTCGGGGCGCGGGGCTACACCTTC. This encodes CASSLGARGYTF.

This rearrangement joins TRBV6-1 to TRBJ2-1, with D possibly matching TRBD2 (6 bases). The CDR3 contains 16 residues. CDR1 is MNHNS, CDR2 SASEGT, per germline. Trimming took 4 bases from V and 5 from J, leaving 18 bases between them. The CDR3 sequence: CASSVAFWRENNEQFF. The CDR3 DNA reads TGTGCCAGCAGTGTAGCTTTTTGGAGGGAAAACAATGAGCAGTTCTTC.

The CDR3 protein is CASSVGEGLNQPQHF. The CDR3 nucleotides are TGTGCCAGCAGCGTAGGGGAGGGACTAAATCAGCCCCAGCATTTT. This sequence joins TRBV9 and TRBJ1-5, with a tentative D call TRBD1 (5 bases). Germline lookup yields CDR1 SGDLS and CDR2 YYNGEE. Trimming took off 0 bases at V and 4 bases at J, with 11 bases between the two ends. CDR3 length: 15 residues.

This rearrangement joins TRBV10-3 to TRBJ2-7; 7 nucleotides line up with TRBD1. The CDR3 consists of 16 residues. V shed 0 bases, J shed 4 bases, and the junction held 9 bases outside the gene matches. Looked up from germline, CDR1 is ENHRY and CDR2 is SYGVKD. CDR3 protein: CAISESRGHHRYEQYF. CDR3 DNA: TGTGCCATCAGTGAGTCGAGGGGGCACCACAGATACGAGCAGTACTTC.

The chain links TRBV11-2 to TRBJ2-3; D possibly corresponds to TRBD2 (6 bases). The germline V gene encodes CDR1 SGHAT and CDR2 FQNNGV. This CDR3 comprises 16 residues. Trimming cost V 1 base and J 6 bases, with 17 bases left between them. This chain's CDR3 is CASSLAGRGVGDTQYF. CDR3 bases: TGTGCCAGCAGCTTAGCCGGGAGAGGGGTTGGGGATACGCAGTATTTT.

The chain couples TRBV2 to TRBJ2-7, with D perhaps matching TRBD1 (6 bases). Trimming left V 6 bases short and J 0 bases short, with 15 bases between. The length of the CDR3 is 15 residues. Germline CDR1 reads SNHLY; CDR2 reads FYNNEI. CDR3 region: CASRRDKRSSYEQYF. CDR3 nucleotide sequence: TGTGCCAGCAGGAGGGACAAAAGGAGCTCCTACGAGCAGTACTTC.

Comments on this clone: Within the sample, other DNA sequences also encode this same CDR3. The J gene is TRBJ2-2, the V gene TRBV5-1; the D gene is possibly TRBD1 (5 bases). Germline V gives CDR1 SGHRS, CDR2 YFSETQ. The V end lost 0 bases, the J end lost 5 bases, and 8 bases lay between the germline ends. The CDR3 has 14 residues. For the CDR3, the DNA is TGCGCCAGCAGCTTGGGAGACAGTACCGGGGAGCTGTTTTTT. Its protein is CASSLGDSTGELFF. The full variable domain, in which reference TRBV5-1 and TRBJ2-2 provide the parts outside the CDR3, is KAGVTQTPRYLIKTRGQQVTLSCSPISGHRSVSWYQQTPGQGLQFLFEYFSETQRNKGNFPGRFSGRQFSNSRSEMNVSTLELGDSALYLCASSLGDSTGELFFGEGSRLTVL.

This chain connects TRBV14 to TRBJ2-7; D gene ambiguous. Looked up from germline, CDR1 is SGHDN and CDR2 is FVKESK. The V end was cut by 0 bases, the J end by 2 bases, with 5 bases between. CDR3 length equals 13 residues. In DNA, the CDR3 is TGTGCCAGCAGCCAAGACACCACCTACGAGCAGTACTTC. This codes for CASSQDTTYEQYF.